The clone carrying this T cell receptor (beta chain) was counted at least ten times. Its matching antigen is unknown. TCR beta CDR3 sequences were amplified from RNA transcripts. HTBI primers were used for first-round RT-PCR of the TCR CDR3. TCRdb passed the multiplex PCR reads through MiXCR, listing each CDR3 protein once. This sample has around 580,000 distinct CDR3 sequences; just over 45% occur once, and the top ten carry about 7.8%. Patients aged 18 to 65 with hyperthyroidism were newly diagnosed, with duration under 2 months. CDR1 is SEHNR, CDR2 FQNEAQ, per germline (reference sequence). The CDR3 is 14 residues long. Trimming stripped 1 base from V and 4 bases from J, with 10 bases between. This specimen comes from a study of T cells in Graves' hyperthyroidism and ophthalmopathy. Study outcomes and limitations: A 13 V-J model separated ophthalmopathy from stable hyperthyroidism. Most clonotypes expanded in the thyroid (above 0.001) were also present in blood.

This TCR came from a woman under 30 with Graves' hyperthyroidism. This chain joins TRBV7-9 and TRBJ2-5; D is unclear. Sequenced input: peripheral blood or thyroid tissue (not recorded which). For the CDR3, the DNA is TGTGCCAGCAGCTTAGGTTGGGCGTCAGAGACCCAGTACTTC. Amino acid sequence: CASSLGWASETQYF.